The clone carrying this T cell receptor (beta chain) was seen at least ten times. Its antigen is not known. The data were taken from a study of response to subunit inactivated influenza vaccine. Broader study findings: With each seasonal influenza vaccination, the authors suggested, few new T cells are recruited.

Looked up from germline, CDR1 is KGHSH and CDR2 is LQKENI. Unmatched junction bases numbered 5, after V lost 4 bases and J lost 3 bases. CDR3 size: 14 residues. TCRdb reprocessed the RT-PCR reads with MiXCR, giving one entry per CDR3 protein. The repertoire includes some 500,000 distinct CDR3 sequences, 25% of them detected once, and approximately 2% sits in the top ten. This rearrangement joins TRBV18 to TRBJ1-1; TRBD1 agrees at 7 bases. Here the sequenced sample was CD4+ T cells sorted from PBMCs, taken less than 6 days after vaccination. The origin of this receptor is a man in his forties or fifties who received an inactivated influenza vaccine. CDR3 coding DNA: TGTGCCAGCTCACTCCAGACAGGGTACACTGAAGCTTTCTTT. Protein: CASSLQTGYTEAFF.